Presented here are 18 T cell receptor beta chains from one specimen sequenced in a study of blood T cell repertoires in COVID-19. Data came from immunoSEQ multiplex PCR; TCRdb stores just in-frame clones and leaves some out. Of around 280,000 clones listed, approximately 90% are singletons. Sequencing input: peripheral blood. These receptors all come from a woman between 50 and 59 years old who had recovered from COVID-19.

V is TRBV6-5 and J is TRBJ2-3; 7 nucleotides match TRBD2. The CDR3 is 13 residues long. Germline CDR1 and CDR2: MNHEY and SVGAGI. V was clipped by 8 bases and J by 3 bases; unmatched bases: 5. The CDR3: CASWLAGTDTQYF. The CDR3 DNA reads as TGTGCCAGCTGGTTAGCGGGTACAGATACGCAGTATTTT.

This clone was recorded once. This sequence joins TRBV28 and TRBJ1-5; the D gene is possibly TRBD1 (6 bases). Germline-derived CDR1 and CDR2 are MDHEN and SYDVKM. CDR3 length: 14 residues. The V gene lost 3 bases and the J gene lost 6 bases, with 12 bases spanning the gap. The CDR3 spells CASSFVARGQPQHF. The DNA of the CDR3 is TGTGCCAGCAGTTTTGTGGCCAGGGGTCAGCCCCAGCATTTT.

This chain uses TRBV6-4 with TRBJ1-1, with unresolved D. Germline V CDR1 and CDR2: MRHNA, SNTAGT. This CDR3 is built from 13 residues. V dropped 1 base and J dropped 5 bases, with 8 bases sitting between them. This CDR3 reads CASSDYPGTEAFF. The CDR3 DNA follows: TGTGCCAGCAGTGACTATCCGGGGACTGAAGCTTTCTTT.

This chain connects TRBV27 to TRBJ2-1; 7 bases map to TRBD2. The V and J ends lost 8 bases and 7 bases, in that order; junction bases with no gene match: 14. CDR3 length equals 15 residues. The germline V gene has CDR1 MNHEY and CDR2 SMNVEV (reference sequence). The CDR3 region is CASGERLAPTNEQFF. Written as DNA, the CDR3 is TGTGCCAGCGGGGAAAGACTAGCCCCGACGAATGAGCAGTTCTTC.

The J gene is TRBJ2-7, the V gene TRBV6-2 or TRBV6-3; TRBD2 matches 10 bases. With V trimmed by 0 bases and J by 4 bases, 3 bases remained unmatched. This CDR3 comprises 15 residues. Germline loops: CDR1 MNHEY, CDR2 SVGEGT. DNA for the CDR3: TGTGCCAGCAGTTACTCGACTAGCGGGTGGTACGAGCAGTACTTC. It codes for CASSYSTSGWYEQYF.

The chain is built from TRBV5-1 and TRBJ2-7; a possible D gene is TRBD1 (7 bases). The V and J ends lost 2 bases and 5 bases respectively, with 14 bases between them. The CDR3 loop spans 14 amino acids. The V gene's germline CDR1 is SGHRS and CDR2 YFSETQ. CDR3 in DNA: TGCGCCAGCAGCTTTGGAGGGACAGAAAACGAGCAGTACTTC. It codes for CASSFGGTENEQYF.

CDR3 amino acids: CATSRSFGQGGTEAFF. Written as DNA, the CDR3 is TGTGCCACCAGCAGGAGTTTCGGACAGGGTGGCACTGAAGCTTTCTTT. The genes are TRBV15 and TRBJ1-1; TRBD1 agrees at 8 bases. The V gene's germline CDR1 is LNHNV and CDR2 YYDKDF (reference sequence). J lost 4 bases, V lost 3 bases, and 10 bases had no gene match. The CDR3 contains 16 residues.

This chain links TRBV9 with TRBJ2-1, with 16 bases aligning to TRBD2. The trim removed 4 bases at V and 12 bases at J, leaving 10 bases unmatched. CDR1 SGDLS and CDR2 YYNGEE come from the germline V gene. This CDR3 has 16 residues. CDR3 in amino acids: CASSPGLAGGPGGQFF. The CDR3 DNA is TGTGCCAGCAGCCCGGGACTAGCGGGAGGGCCTGGCGGGCAGTTCTTC. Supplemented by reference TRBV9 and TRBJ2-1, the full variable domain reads DSGVTQTPKHLITATGQRVTLRCSPRSGDLSVYWYQQSLDQGLQFLIQYYNGEERAKGNILERFSAQQFPDLHSELNLSSLELGDSALYFCASSPGLAGGPGGQFFGPGTRLTVL.

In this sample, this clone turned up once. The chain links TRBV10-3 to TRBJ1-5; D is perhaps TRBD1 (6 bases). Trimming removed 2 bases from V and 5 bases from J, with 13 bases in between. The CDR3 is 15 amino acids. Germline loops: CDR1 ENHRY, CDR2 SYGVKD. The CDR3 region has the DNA TGTGCCATCAGTGAGGGGGGACACCTCGATCAGCCCCAGCATTTT. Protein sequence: CAISEGGHLDQPQHF.

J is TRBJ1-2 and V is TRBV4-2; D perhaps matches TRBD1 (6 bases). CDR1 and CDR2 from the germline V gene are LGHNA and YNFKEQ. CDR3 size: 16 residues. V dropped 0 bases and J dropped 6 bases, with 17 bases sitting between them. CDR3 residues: CASSQEWGGRADGYTF. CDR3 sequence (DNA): TGTGCCAGCAGCCAAGAGTGGGGGGGCCGAGCGGATGGCTACACCTTC.

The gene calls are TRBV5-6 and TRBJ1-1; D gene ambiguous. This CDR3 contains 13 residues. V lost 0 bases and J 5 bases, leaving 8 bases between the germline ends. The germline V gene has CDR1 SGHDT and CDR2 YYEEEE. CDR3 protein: CASSLEGGTEAFF. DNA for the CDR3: TGTGCCAGCAGCTTGGAGGGAGGAACTGAAGCTTTCTTT.

CDR3 coding DNA: TGTGCCAGGGGGACAGGGTGGGTCACTGAAGCTTTCTTT. Translated: CARGTGWVTEAFF. V gene TRBV6-4 combines with J gene TRBJ1-1, with TRBD1 matching 9 bases. The V gene end was trimmed by 9 bases and the J gene end by 4 bases; junction bases not matched to a gene: 6. Germline CDR1 and CDR2: MRHNA and SNTAGT. The length of the CDR3 is 13 residues.

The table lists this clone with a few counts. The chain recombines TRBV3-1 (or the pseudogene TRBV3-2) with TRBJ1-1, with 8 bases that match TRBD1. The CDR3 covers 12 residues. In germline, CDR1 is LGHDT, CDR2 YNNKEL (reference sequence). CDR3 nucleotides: TGTGGGACAGGGACTCGATACACTGAAGCTTTCTTT. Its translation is CGTGTRYTEAFF.

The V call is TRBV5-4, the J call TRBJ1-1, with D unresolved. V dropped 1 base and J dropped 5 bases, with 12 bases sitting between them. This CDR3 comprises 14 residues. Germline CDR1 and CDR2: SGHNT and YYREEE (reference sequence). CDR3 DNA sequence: TGTGCCAGCAGCTTGTCAGGCGGGAGGACTGAAGCTTTCTTT. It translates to CASSLSGGRTEAFF. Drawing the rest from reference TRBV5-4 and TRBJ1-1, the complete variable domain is ETGVTQSPTHLIKTRGQQVTLRCSSQSGHNTVSWYQQALGQGPQFIFQYYREEENGRGNFPPRFSGLQFPNYSSELNVNALELDDSALYLCASSLSGGRTEAFFGQGTRLTVV.

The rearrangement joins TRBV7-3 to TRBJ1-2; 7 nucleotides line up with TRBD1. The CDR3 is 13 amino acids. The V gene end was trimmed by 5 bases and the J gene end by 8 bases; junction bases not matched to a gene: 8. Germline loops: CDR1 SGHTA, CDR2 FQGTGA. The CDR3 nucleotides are TGTGCCAGCAGCCCGACAGGGAGTGGGGGCTACACCTTC. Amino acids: CASSPTGSGGYTF.

CDR3 in amino acids: CASSLGGFRDTSYEQYF. In DNA form, the CDR3 reads TGCGCCAGCAGCTTGGGAGGCTTCCGGGACACCTCCTACGAGCAGTACTTC. This chain connects TRBV5-1 to TRBJ2-7, with D perhaps matching TRBD1 (6 bases). CDR3 size: 17 residues. The germline V gene encodes CDR1 SGHRS and CDR2 YFSETQ. With 0 bases removed from V and 0 bases from J, the gap between germline ends came to 16 bases.

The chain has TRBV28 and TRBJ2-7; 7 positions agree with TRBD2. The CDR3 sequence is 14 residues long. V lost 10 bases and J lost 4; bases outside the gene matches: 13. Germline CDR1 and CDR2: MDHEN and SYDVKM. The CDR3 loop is CATHPGLAEYEQYF. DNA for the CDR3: TGTGCCACCCATCCAGGGCTAGCGGAATACGAGCAGTACTTC. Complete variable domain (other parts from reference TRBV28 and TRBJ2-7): DVKVTQSSRYLVKRTGEKVFLECVQDMDHENMFWYRQDPGLGLRLIYFSYDVKMKEKGDIPEGYSVSREKKERFSLILESASTNQTSMYLCATHPGLAEYEQYFGPGTRLTVT.

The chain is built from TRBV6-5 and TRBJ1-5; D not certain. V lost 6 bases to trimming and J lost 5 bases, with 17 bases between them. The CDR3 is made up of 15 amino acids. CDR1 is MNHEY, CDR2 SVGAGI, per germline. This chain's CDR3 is CASSRNTGPHQPQHF. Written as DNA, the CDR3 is TGTGCCAGCAGCCGAAATACGGGTCCCCATCAGCCCCAGCATTTT.